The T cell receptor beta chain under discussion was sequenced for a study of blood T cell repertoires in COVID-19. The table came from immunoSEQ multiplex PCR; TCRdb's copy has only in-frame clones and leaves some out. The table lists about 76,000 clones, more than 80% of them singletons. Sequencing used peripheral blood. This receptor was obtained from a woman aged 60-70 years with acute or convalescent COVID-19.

CDR3 sequence (DNA): TGTGCCAGCTCACCGATTTCTAGCGGGGCTTGGAGCTCCTACAATGAGCAGTTCTTC. It yields the protein CASSPISSGAWSSYNEQFF. The J gene is TRBJ2-1, the V gene TRBV18; 9 positions agree with TRBD2. The CDR3 runs 19 residues. Germline V gene lookup returns CDR1 KGHSH and CDR2 LQKENI. The trim removed 3 bases at V and 0 bases at J, leaving 12 bases unmatched.